The 17 T cell receptor beta chains reported below all come from one sample, sequenced in a study of control samples from healthy donors and cancer patients. Measured with immunoSEQ multiplex PCR; TCRdb has only the in-frame clones, and not every one. Of approximately 70,000 clones listed, roughly 87% are singletons. Sequenced material: blood. All receptors come from a woman aged 45-65 years in good health.

V and J are TRBV9 and TRBJ2-1; D remains unclear. The V end was cut by 1 base, the J end by 8 bases, with 13 bases between. CDR3 length: 14 amino acids. Looked up from germline, CDR1 is SGDLS and CDR2 is YYNGEE. CDR3 in amino acids: CASSVRISADEQFF. The CDR3 bases are TGTGCCAGCAGCGTAAGGATCTCCGCGGATGAGCAGTTCTTC.

The rearrangement uses TRBV19 and TRBJ1-2, with 7 nucleotides matching TRBD1. V lost 6 bases, J lost 8 bases, and 18 bases stayed unmatched. The germline gives CDR1 LNHDA, CDR2 SQIVND (reference sequence). The CDR3 has 16 amino acids. CDR3 in DNA: TGTGCCAGTAGCCTAATCGACAGGGTCGATCGGTACGGCTACACCTTC. This sequence encodes CASSLIDRVDRYGYTF.

This sequence joins TRBV29-1 and TRBJ2-7; TRBD1 or TRBD2 may be the D gene (5 bases each). The V and J ends lost 6 bases and 2 bases respectively, with 20 bases between them. The CDR3 is made up of 15 amino acids. Germline CDR1 SQVTM, CDR2 ANQGSEA. CDR3 loop: CSVGEFRDATYEQYF. As DNA, the CDR3 is TGCAGCGTGGGGGAATTCCGGGACGCCACCTACGAGCAGTACTTC.

The chain's CDR3 is CATSGGAGAEQYF. CDR3 bases: TGTGCCACCAGTGGGGGCGCGGGAGCCGAGCAGTACTTC. The chain is built from TRBV24-1 and TRBJ2-7; 7 bases are a match to TRBD2. There are 13 residues in the CDR3. Germline V gives CDR1 KGHDR, CDR2 SFDVKD. V lost 5 bases to trimming and J lost 6 bases; unmatched junction nucleotides: 6.

The chain links TRBV9 to TRBJ2-5; 7 positions agree with TRBD1. The CDR3 loop spans 15 amino acids. The ends lost 3 bases at V and 2 bases at J; junction bases unmatched: 7. The germline gives CDR1 SGDLS, CDR2 YYNGEE. In DNA, the CDR3 is TGTGCCAGCAGCGCCGCTGGGACAGCACAAGAGACCCAGTACTTC. It specifies CASSAAGTAQETQYF.

The chain employs TRBV6-5 and TRBJ2-7, with TRBD1 identical over 7 bases. The CDR3 covers 12 residues. CDR1 and CDR2 from the germline V gene are MNHEY and SVGAGI. V was clipped by 6 bases and J by 3 bases; unmatched bases: 2. The CDR3 nucleotides read TGTGCCAGCAGCAGGGACAGCTACGAGCAGTACTTC. This sequence encodes CASSRDSYEQYF.

V gene TRBV7-3 combines with J gene TRBJ2-7; D is ambiguous. Per the germline V gene, CDR1 is SGHTA and CDR2 is FQGTGA. V lost 0 bases, J lost 1 base, and 13 bases lay in between. This CDR3 contains 16 residues. CDR3 protein: CASSLTYTAGSYEQYF. The CDR3 nucleotides read TGTGCCAGCAGCTTAACTTATACGGCCGGGTCCTACGAGCAGTACTTC.

The rearrangement links TRBV9 to TRBJ2-3; D unresolved. Germline values: CDR1 SGDLS, CDR2 YYNGEE. Trimming took 2 bases from V and 2 from J, leaving 9 bases between them. CDR3 length: 14 residues. The CDR3 coding sequence is TGTGCCAGCAGCGTTTCAGGATCCACAGATACGCAGTATTTT. It specifies CASSVSGSTDTQYF.

The V and J genes are TRBV6-6 and TRBJ2-7; weak D call: TRBD1 (5 bases). V lost 5 bases, J lost 4 bases, and 9 bases lay in between. Germline CDR1 reads MNHNY; CDR2 reads SVGAGI (reference sequence). The CDR3 covers 12 residues. Here the CDR3 DNA reads TGTGCCAGCAGTGCTCAGGGATACGAGCAGTACTTC. It specifies CASSAQGYEQYF.

The chain links TRBV18 to TRBJ2-1; unclear D gene. Per germline, CDR1 KGHSH and CDR2 LQKENI. The CDR3 loop spans 13 amino acids. The V end lost 4 bases, the J end lost 8 bases, and 12 bases lay between the germline ends. The CDR3 DNA reads TGTGCCAGCTCACTACACGCAACGGATGAGCAGTTCTTC. This gives the protein CASSLHATDEQFF.

This chain uses TRBV27 with TRBJ1-6, with D tentatively TRBD1 (6 bases). This CDR3 spans 20 amino acids. Germline V gene sequence: CDR1 MNHEY, CDR2 SMNVEV (reference sequence). Trimming shortened V by 3 bases and J by 9 bases, and 30 bases separated the two germline ends. The chain's CDR3 is CASSFRPTDGGQGLFSPLHF. The CDR3 DNA reads as TGTGCCAGCAGTTTCAGACCGACTGACGGGGGGCAGGGCCTTTTTTCACCCCTCCACTTT.

The chain carries TRBV18 and TRBJ1-3; no clear D gene. CDR3 length equals 13 residues. The V gene lost 6 bases and the J gene lost 7 bases, with 13 bases spanning the gap. CDR1 and CDR2 from the germline V gene are KGHSH and LQKENI. Written as DNA, the CDR3 is TGTGCCAGCTCCCAAAAGGACGGGAACACCATATATTTT. It translates to CASSQKDGNTIYF. Supplemented by reference TRBV18 and TRBJ1-3, the full variable domain reads NAGVMQNPRHLVRRRGQEARLRCSPMKGHSHVYWYRQLPEEGLKFMVYLQKENIIDESGMPKERFSAEFPKEGPSILRIQQVVRGDSAAYFCASSQKDGNTIYFGEGSWLTVV.

The rearrangement uses TRBV15 and TRBJ2-5, with 10 bases matching TRBD2. Germline lookup yields CDR1 LNHNV and CDR2 YYDKDF (reference sequence). V trimming: 0 bases; J trimming: 2 bases; junction bases outside the gene matches: 6. The CDR3 is made up of 17 amino acids. CDR3 region: CATSRDSLAGGQETQYF. The CDR3 DNA is TGTGCCACCAGCAGAGATTCGTTAGCGGGGGGACAAGAGACCCAGTACTTC.

V and J are TRBV18 and TRBJ1-6; a weak D match, TRBD1 (5 bases). The CDR3 extends over 15 amino acids. Between the trimmed V and J ends, which lost 3 bases and 8 bases, there was a span of 14 bases. Germline values: CDR1 KGHSH, CDR2 LQKENI. CDR3 bases: TGTGCCAGCTCACCGGGACGACCCGCGGATTCACCCCTCCACTTT. It is translated as CASSPGRPADSPLHF.

The J gene is TRBJ1-4, the V gene TRBV7-9; possibly TRBD1 for D (5 bases). The CDR3 covers 19 residues. Trimming removed 5 bases at V and 6 bases at J, with 28 bases between. Germline CDR1 SEHNR, CDR2 FQNEAQ (reference sequence). The CDR3 bases are TGTGCCAGCAGCCTATGCTGGCGGCAAACAGGCTGTGGGGATGAAAAACTGTTTTTT. It specifies CASSLCWRQTGCGDEKLFF.

The rearrangement joins TRBV10-1 to TRBJ2-2; D is possibly TRBD1 or TRBD2 (5 bases each). The CDR3 is made up of 17 amino acids. Germline V gives CDR1 WNHNN, CDR2 SYGVQD (reference sequence). Trimming took off 4 bases at V and 6 bases at J, with 21 bases between the two ends. The CDR3 protein is CASSGCGDGIASGELFF. As DNA, the CDR3 is TGCGCCAGCAGTGGGTGTGGGGACGGGATCGCGTCCGGGGAGCTGTTTTTT.

The gene calls are TRBV20-1 and TRBJ2-7; unclear D gene. Looked up from germline, CDR1 is DFQATT and CDR2 is SNEGSKA (reference sequence). V dropped 2 bases and J dropped 6 bases, with 8 bases sitting between them. The CDR3 is 11 amino acids. CDR3 residues: CSARLVPEQYF. The CDR3 DNA reads TGCAGTGCTAGATTAGTCCCCGAGCAGTACTTC.